This TCR beta chain was captured in a study of Ad26.COV2.S vaccination and SARS-CoV-2 variants. Findings of the study overall: It was vaccine recipients, not placebo recipients, who had the higher spike-specific TCR breadth. The TCR-based breadth and depth measures might underestimate overall T cell responses. For non-spike TCRs, breadth in vaccine recipients resembled that in placebo recipients.

Remarks on this clone: The antigen is undetermined.

Germline CDR1 reads LGHNT; CDR2 reads FRNRAP. This CDR3 comprises 14 residues. V lost 1 base to trimming and J lost 5 bases, with 8 bases between them. The treatment was: 15 to 20 received Ad26.COV2.S at low or high dose, single or two shots; roughly five received placebo; per-sample allocation not given. On day 63 after the first injection, vaccine and placebo recipients gave samples. Sequencing used immunoSEQ multiplex PCR; TCRdb keeps in-frame clones, though not all of them. The sample yields hundreds of thousands of clones, around 89% seen once. The chain links TRBV12-5 to TRBJ2-2; D might be TRBD1 (5 bases). Sample: peripheral blood, taken in a trial of Ad26.COV2.S vaccine versus placebo. This receptor was obtained from a person aged 18-65 years who received the Ad26.COV2.S COVID-19 vaccine or a placebo. The CDR3 DNA is TGTGCTAGTGGTTTGGGACAGACTACCGGGGAGCTGTTTTTT. This sequence encodes CASGLGQTTGELFF.